This TCR beta chain was profiled in a study of T-cell memory formation after mild COVID-19. General study points: Researchers could not confirm that second-wave clones peaking on day 37 targeted SARS-CoV-2. There was a balanced CD4/CD8 profile in clones contracting day 15 to 85, and later expanders leaned CD4+. Among CD4+ contracting clones, most were CM and EM, and CD8+ ones EMRA.

Each CDR3 protein gets one entry after TCRdb re-called the 5' RACE reads with MiXCR. Altogether approximately 290,000 distinct CDR3 sequences are present, around 19% being singletons, with the ten largest covering 20% to 25%. To note about this clonotype: Its target is unknown.

V was clipped by 1 base and J by 4 bases; unmatched bases: 16. Germline V CDR1 and CDR2: SGHTA, FQGNSA. The CDR3 totals 18 residues. The chain carries TRBV7-2 and TRBJ2-7, with TRBD1 matching over 7 bases. The receptor's source is a young man who had mild COVID-19 (a few samples of this study predate the infection). Cell type and time point are not known. Material: PBMCs or a T cell subset sorted from them (not recorded which). The CDR3 nucleotides read TGTGCCAGCAGCTTAGAACTCGGTCATAGGGGGCGGAAGTACGAGCAGTACTTC. Protein sequence: CASSLELGHRGRKYEQYF.